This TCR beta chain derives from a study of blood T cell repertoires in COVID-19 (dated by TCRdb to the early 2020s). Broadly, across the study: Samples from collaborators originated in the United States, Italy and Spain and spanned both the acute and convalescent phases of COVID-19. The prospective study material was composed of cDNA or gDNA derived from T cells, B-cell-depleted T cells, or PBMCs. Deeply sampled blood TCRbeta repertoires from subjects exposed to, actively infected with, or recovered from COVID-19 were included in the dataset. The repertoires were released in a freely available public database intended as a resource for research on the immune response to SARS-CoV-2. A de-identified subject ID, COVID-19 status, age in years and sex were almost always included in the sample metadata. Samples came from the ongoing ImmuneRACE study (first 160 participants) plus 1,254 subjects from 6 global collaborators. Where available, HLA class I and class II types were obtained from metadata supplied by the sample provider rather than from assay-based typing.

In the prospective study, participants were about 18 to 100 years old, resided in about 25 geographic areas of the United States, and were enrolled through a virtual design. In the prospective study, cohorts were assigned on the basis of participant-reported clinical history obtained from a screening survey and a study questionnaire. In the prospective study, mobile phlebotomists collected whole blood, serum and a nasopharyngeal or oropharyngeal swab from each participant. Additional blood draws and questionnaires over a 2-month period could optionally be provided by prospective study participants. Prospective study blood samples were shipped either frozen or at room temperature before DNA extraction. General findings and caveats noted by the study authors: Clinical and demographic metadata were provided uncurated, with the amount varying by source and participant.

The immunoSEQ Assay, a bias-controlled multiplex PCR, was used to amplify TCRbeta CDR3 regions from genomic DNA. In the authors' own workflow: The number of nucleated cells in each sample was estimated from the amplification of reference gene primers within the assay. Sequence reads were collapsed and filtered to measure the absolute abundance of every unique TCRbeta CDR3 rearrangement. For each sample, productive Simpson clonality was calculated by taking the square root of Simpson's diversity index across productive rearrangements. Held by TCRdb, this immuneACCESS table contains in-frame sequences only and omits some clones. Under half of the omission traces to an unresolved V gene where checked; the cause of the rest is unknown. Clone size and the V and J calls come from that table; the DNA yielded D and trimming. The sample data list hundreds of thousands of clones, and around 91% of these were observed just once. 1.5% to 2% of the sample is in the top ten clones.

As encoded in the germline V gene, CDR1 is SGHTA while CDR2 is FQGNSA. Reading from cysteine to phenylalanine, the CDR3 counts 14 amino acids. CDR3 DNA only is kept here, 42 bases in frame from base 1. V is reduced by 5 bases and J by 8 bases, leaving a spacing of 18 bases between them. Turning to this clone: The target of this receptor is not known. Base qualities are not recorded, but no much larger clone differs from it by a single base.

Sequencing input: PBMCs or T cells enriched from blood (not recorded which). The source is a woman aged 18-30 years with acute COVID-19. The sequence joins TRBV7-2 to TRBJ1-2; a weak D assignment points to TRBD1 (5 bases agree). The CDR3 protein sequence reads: CASSPDLVGGGYTF. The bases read TGTGCCAGCAGCCCCGACTTGGTCGGGGGGGGCTACACCTTC.